The sequence of this TCR beta chain was determined in a study of technical replicates of blood from four donors (dated by TCRdb to between 2016 and 2019). The library was generated by the immunoSEQ multiplex PCR assay. TCRdb stores this immuneACCESS table with in-frame sequences only. Part of the clones is absent; in the studies checked, under half of the shortfall reflects unresolved V genes, and no reason is known for the rest. A total of some 68,000 clones appear in this sample, over 85% of them only once. The ten largest clones represent around 0.34% of the sample. In the case of this clone: Its antigen target is currently unknown. Base-call qualities are not available, and no considerably larger clone is one nucleotide away.

The TCR was taken from a human donor in good health. The specimen sequenced was T cells isolated from PBMCs.

This receptor carries the CDR3 CASSRTSGRDETQYF. Read as DNA, the sequence is TGTGCCAGCAGCCGGACTAGCGGGAGGGATGAGACCCAGTACTTC. The chain is assembled from TRBV7-2 and TRBJ2-5; 15 central bases correspond to TRBD2. Germline trimming amounts to 5 bases on V and 5 bases on J, with 3 as the count of junction bases outside the gene matches. In the germline V gene, CDR1 corresponds to SGHTA and CDR2 to FQGNSA. The CDR3 spans 15 residues, from the cysteine through the phenylalanine. CDR3 DNA only is kept here, 45 bases in frame from base 1.